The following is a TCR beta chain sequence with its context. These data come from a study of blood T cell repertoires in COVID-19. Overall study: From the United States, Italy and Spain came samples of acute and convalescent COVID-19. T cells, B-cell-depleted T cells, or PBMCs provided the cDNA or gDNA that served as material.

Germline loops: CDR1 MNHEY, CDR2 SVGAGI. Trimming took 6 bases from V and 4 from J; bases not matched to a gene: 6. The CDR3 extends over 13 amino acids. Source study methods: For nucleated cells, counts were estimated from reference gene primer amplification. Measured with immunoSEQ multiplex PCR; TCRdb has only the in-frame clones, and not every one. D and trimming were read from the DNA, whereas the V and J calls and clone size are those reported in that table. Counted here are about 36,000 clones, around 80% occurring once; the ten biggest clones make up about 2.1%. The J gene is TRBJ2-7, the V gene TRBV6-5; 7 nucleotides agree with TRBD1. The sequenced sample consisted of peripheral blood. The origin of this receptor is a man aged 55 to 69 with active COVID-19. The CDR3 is CASRHRGEYEQYF. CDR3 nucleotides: TGTGCCAGCAGGCACAGGGGAGAGTACGAGCAGTACTTC.